The rows below give T cell receptor beta chains drawn from one sample of a study of blood T cell repertoires in COVID-19. Only in-frame clones appear in the TCRdb table, and some are missing; sequencing was by immunoSEQ multiplex PCR. Seen here are around 200,000 clones, around 85% observed once, and the top ten hold 5.1%. Material: peripheral blood. These receptors originate from a human donor in a cohort sampled during active COVID-19. Each CDR3 is given with its conserved first and last residue. D genes are given only for firm matches. Not all rows give a size; the values are once, few, many and, for expanded clones, a class.

CASSIGTGIINEQFF	TGTGCCAGTAGTATAGGGACAGGGATTATTAATGAGCAGTTCTTC	TRBV19	once	TRBJ2-1	TRBD1
CASSLENYGYTF	TGTGCCAGCAGCTTGGAGAACTATGGCTACACCTTC	TRBV13	few	TRBJ1-2	.
CASSPRGTPSYEQYF	TGTGCCAGCTCACCTCGAGGGACACCATCCTACGAGCAGTACTTC	TRBV18	.	TRBJ2-7	.
CATSRDQGVRNEQYF	TGTGCCACCAGCAGAGACCAGGGGGTCCGGAACGAGCAGTACTTC	TRBV15	once	TRBJ2-7	TRBD1
CASSQESGGRGDTGELFF	TGCGCCAGCAGCCAAGAATCTGGCGGGAGAGGTGACACCGGGGAGCTGTTTTTT	TRBV4-3	.	TRBJ2-2	TRBD2
CASSARVNQPQHF	TGTGCCAGCAGTGCCAGGGTAAATCAGCCCCAGCATTTT	TRBV2	once	TRBJ1-5	.
CGSGGNYGYTF	TGTGGTTCTGGAGGGAACTATGGCTACACCTTC	TRBV9	once	TRBJ1-2	.
CASSPQGDGTDTQYF	TGTGCCAGCAGTCCCCAGGGGGACGGCACAGATACGCAGTATTTT	TRBV27	many	TRBJ2-3	TRBD1
CASSVEGGGNQPQYF	TGTGCCAGCAGTGTAGAAGGGGGCGGCAATCAGCCCCAGTATTTT	TRBV2	.	TRBJ2-3	TRBD1
CASSPTGGAGTDTQYF	TGCGCCAGCAGCCCCACAGGGGGCGCGGGCACAGATACGCAGTATTTT	TRBV5-1	.	TRBJ2-3	TRBD1
CASSYRDGDTQYF	TGTGCCAGCAGCTATCGCGATGGAGATACGCAGTATTTT	TRBV13	once	TRBJ2-3	.
CASETSTGELFF	TGTGCCAGCGAAACTAGTACCGGGGAGCTGTTTTTT	TRBV27	.	TRBJ2-2	.
CASSVDRTLHF	TGTGCCAGCAGTGTGGACCGGACACTCCACTTT	TRBV28	once	TRBJ1-6	.
CASIPGTSGQETQYF	TGTGCCAGCATCCCCGGGACTAGCGGTCAAGAGACCCAGTACTTC	TRBV11-2	few	TRBJ2-5	TRBD2
CASSVEVNTEAFF	TGTGCCAGCAGCGTCGAGGTTAACACTGAAGCTTTCTTT	TRBV9	.	TRBJ1-1	.
CSAVYTGGSYEQYF	TGCAGCGCCGTATATACAGGGGGCAGCTACGAGCAGTACTTC	TRBV29-1	.	TRBJ2-7	TRBD1
CASSTTGGTEAFF	TGTGCCAGCAGTACCACAGGGGGCACTGAAGCTTTCTTT	TRBV7-3	.	TRBJ1-1	TRBD1
CASSFQGASGYTF	TGTGCCAGCAGTTTCCAGGGGGCGTCTGGCTACACCTTC	TRBV28	.	TRBJ1-2	TRBD1
CASTVLAGGGEQFF	TGCGCCAGCACCGTACTAGCGGGAGGAGGTGAGCAGTTCTTC	TRBV10-2	.	TRBJ2-1	TRBD2
CASSPAGATNEKLFF	TGTGCCAGCAGCCCCGCAGGGGCAACTAATGAAAAACTGTTTTTT	TRBV6-6	.	TRBJ1-4	.
CATSRASGSFNEQYF	TGTGCCACCAGCAGAGCGAGCGGGAGTTTCAACGAGCAGTACTTC	TRBV15	.	TRBJ2-7	TRBD2
CASSLWTSGQETQYF	TGTGCCAGCAGTTTATGGACTAGCGGTCAAGAGACCCAGTACTTC	TRBV28	.	TRBJ2-5	TRBD2
CASSLGTAYNEQFF	TGTGCCAGCAGTTTGGGGACAGCCTACAATGAGCAGTTCTTC	TRBV27	once	TRBJ2-1	TRBD1
CASSLDPMTGDYDTEAFF	TGTGCCAGCAGCTTAGATCCAATGACAGGGGATTATGACACTGAAGCTTTCTTT	TRBV11-2	.	TRBJ1-1	TRBD1
CASSEGQKHSGNTIYF	TGTGCCAGCAGTGAAGGGCAGAAACACTCTGGAAACACCATATATTTT	TRBV6-1	.	TRBJ1-3	.
CASSLSASSSYNEQFF	TGTGCCAGCAGTTTATCCGCTTCTAGCTCCTACAATGAGCAGTTCTTC	TRBV28	.	TRBJ2-1	.
CASSSTGLVNYGYTF	TGTGCCAGCAGCTCGACAGGGTTGGTGAACTATGGCTACACCTTC	TRBV9	.	TRBJ1-2	TRBD1
CASSLPPYGRALGEQYF	TGTGCCAGCAGTTTACCCCCGTACGGGAGGGCTCTGGGCGAGCAGTACTTC	TRBV28	.	TRBJ2-7	TRBD2
CASGGYIHEQYF	TGCGCCAGCGGCGGTTATATCCACGAGCAGTACTTC	TRBV4-3	.	TRBJ2-7	.
CASSEPGTTRGQYF	TGCGCCAGCAGTGAGCCTGGGACGACTAGGGGCCAGTACTTC	TRBV10-1	.	TRBJ2-5	.
CASSTGFSGNTIYF	TGTGCCAGCAGTACAGGGTTCTCTGGAAACACCATATATTTT	TRBV28	.	TRBJ1-3	.
CASSDRGNEKLFF	TGTGCCAGTTCGGACAGGGGGAATGAAAAACTGTTTTTT	TRBV19	.	TRBJ1-4	TRBD1
CATSGGQGNNEQFF	TGTGCCACCAGTGGGGGACAGGGAAACAATGAGCAGTTCTTC	TRBV24-1	.	TRBJ2-1	TRBD1
CASSLGSRGGETQYF	TGTGCCAGCAGCTTGGGGAGTAGGGGGGGGGAGACCCAGTACTTC	TRBV5-4	.	TRBJ2-5	.
CASSGGKGQWYF	TGTGCCAGCAGTGGAGGAAAGGGACAATGGTACTTC	TRBV25-1	.	TRBJ2-7	.
CASSSGLAGDGQYF	TGTGCCAGCAGTTCGGGACTAGCGGGAGACGGGCAGTACTTC	TRBV27	many	TRBJ2-7	TRBD2
CASTFGGRRYF	TGTGCCAGCACCTTTGGGGGGAGGCGGTACTTC	TRBV6-5	.	TRBJ2-7	.
CASSARGGLDSPLHF	TGTGCCAGCAGTGCCCGCGGGGGGCTAGATTCACCCCTCCACTTT	TRBV27	.	TRBJ1-6	.
CASGPPGLAGYNEQFF	TGTGCTAGTGGCCCTCCGGGACTAGCGGGCTACAATGAGCAGTTCTTC	TRBV12-5	.	TRBJ2-1	TRBD2
CASSFRGGAYNEQFF	TGTGCCAGCAGCTTCCGCGGGGGCGCCTACAATGAGCAGTTCTTC	TRBV13	.	TRBJ2-1	.
CASSLTLAGGHSYEQYF	TGTGCCAGCAGCTTAACGCTAGCGGGAGGCCACTCCTACGAGCAGTACTTC	TRBV7-8	.	TRBJ2-7	TRBD2
CASSTGQAAGYTF	TGTGCCAGCAGCACAGGACAGGCCGCTGGCTACACCTTC	TRBV7-9	.	TRBJ1-2	TRBD1
CASSWGGGYGYTF	TGTGCCAGCAGCTGGGGGGGCGGCTATGGCTACACCTTC	TRBV5-4	.	TRBJ1-2	.
CAISRQGLYEQYF	TGTGCCATCAGTCGACAGGGGCTCTACGAGCAGTACTTC	TRBV10-3	.	TRBJ2-7	TRBD1
CASSQNAGTGGETQYF	TGTGCCAGCAGCCAAAACGCCGGGACAGGGGGTGAGACCCAGTACTTC	TRBV3-1/TRBV3-2	.	TRBJ2-5	TRBD1
CASSQAAGQGKAFF	TGTGCCAGCAGCCAAGCTGCTGGGCAGGGGAAAGCTTTCTTT	TRBV3-1/TRBV3-2	.	TRBJ1-1	.
CASSLGQIQETQYF	TGTGCCAGCAGCCTCGGACAGATACAAGAGACCCAGTACTTC	TRBV7-2	.	TRBJ2-5	.